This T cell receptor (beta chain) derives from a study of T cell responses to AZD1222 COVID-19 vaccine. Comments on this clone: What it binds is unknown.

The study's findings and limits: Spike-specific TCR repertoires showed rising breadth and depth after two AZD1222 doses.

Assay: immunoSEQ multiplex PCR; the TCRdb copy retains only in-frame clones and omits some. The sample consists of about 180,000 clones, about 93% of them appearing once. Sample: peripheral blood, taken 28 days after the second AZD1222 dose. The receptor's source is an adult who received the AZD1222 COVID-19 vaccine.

CDR3 amino acids: CASSPQQNRQGPTYGYTF. For the CDR3, the DNA is TGTGCCAGCTCACCCCAACAAAACAGACAGGGCCCCACCTATGGCTACACCTTC. The J gene is TRBJ1-2, the V gene TRBV18, with 7 bases aligning to TRBD1. The CDR3 has 18 amino acids. V lost 3 bases, J lost 4 bases, and 17 bases stayed unmatched. Germline V CDR1 and CDR2: KGHSH, LQKENI.